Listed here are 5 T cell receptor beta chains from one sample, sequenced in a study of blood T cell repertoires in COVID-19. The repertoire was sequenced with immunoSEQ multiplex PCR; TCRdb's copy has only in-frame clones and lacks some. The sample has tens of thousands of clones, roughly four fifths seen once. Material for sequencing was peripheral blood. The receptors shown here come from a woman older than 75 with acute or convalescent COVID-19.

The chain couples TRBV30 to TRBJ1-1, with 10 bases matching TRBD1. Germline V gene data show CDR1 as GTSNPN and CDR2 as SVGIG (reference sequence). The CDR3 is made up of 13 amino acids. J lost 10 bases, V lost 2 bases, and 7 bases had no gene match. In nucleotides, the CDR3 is TGTGCCTGGAGTCCCGGGACAGGGGAGGCAGCTTTCTTT. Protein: CAWSPGTGEAAFF.

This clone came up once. For the CDR3, the DNA is TGTGCCAGCAGCACCGTCCGGGGAAACGAAGCTTTCTTT. Protein sequence: CASSTVRGNEAFF. The chain joins TRBV7-9 to TRBJ1-1; D remains ambiguous. V was clipped by 5 bases and J by 8 bases, with 15 bases between them. This CDR3 comprises 13 residues. From germline, CDR1 is SEHNR and CDR2 FQNEAQ (reference sequence).

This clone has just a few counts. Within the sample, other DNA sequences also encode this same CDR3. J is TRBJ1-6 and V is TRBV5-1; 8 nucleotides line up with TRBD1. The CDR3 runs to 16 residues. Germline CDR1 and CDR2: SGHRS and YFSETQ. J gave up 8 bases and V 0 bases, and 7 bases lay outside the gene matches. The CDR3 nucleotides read TGCGCCAGCAGCTTGGCCCCAGACAGGGGCGATTCACCCCTCCACTTT. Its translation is CASSLAPDRGDSPLHF.

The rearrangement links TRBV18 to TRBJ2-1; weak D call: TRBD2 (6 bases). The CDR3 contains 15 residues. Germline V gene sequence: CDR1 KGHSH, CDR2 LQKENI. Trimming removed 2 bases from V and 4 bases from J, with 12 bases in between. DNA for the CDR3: TGTGCCAGCTCACCATGGCAGGGAGGTTACAATGAGCAGTTCTTC. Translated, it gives CASSPWQGGYNEQFF.

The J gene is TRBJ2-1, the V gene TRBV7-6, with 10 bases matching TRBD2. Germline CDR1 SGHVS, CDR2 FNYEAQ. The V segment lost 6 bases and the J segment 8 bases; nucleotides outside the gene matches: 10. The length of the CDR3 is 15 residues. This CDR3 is CASRTSGGGLDEQFF. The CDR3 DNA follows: TGTGCCAGCAGGACAAGCGGGGGGGGCTTGGATGAGCAGTTCTTC. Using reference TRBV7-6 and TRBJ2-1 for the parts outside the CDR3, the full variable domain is GAGVSQSPRYKVTKRGQDVALRCDPISGHVSLYWYRQALGQGPEFLTYFNYEAQQDKSGLPNDRFSAERPEGSISTLTIQRTEQRDSAMYRCASRTSGGGLDEQFFGPGTRLTVL.